These 17 T cell receptor beta chains share one sample of origin, sequenced in a study of human T cells and chemical hapten exposure. Specified time point: pre-sensitization, week 0. Treatment denoted: therapeutic diphenylcyclopropenone sensitization with weekly scalp DPC. MiXCR, applied by TCRdb to the RACE reads, yields one record per CDR3 protein. Of 250,000 or so distinct CDR3 sequences listed, approximately 7.5% are singletons. The sample in question was whole blood, obtained in connection with sensitization to the hapten diphenylcyclopropenone (DPC). Source of these receptors: a man aged 18-30 years with alopecia areata. Some clones in this sample may be carry-over from other donors' samples.

J is TRBJ2-7 and V is TRBV4-1; possibly TRBD2 for D (7 bases). This CDR3 comprises 17 residues. The V end lost 3 bases, the J end lost 3 bases, and 21 bases lay between the germline ends. CDR1 MGHRA and CDR2 YSYEKL come from the germline V gene. CDR3 in DNA: TGCGCCAGCAGCCAGACTGGGGGGGGCAAAAAAAACTACGAGCAGTACTTC. This encodes CASSQTGGGKKNYEQYF.

This chain uses TRBV27 with TRBJ1-5, with D hard to call. This CDR3 has 16 residues. Germline CDR1 MNHEY, CDR2 SMNVEV (reference sequence). V was pared by 1 base and J by 2 bases, with 12 bases between. CDR3 sequence (DNA): TGTGCCAGCAGTTTATTGGCAGGCGTGGGCAATCAGCCCCAGCATTTT. Its protein product is CASSLLAGVGNQPQHF.

V usage is TRBV12-3 or TRBV12-4 and J usage is TRBJ2-7; D may match TRBD1 or TRBD2 (5 bases each). CDR3 length: 14 amino acids. Trimming took off 5 bases at V and 2 bases at J, with 13 bases between the two ends. The CDR3 DNA is TGTGCCAGCAGTACCCGGGACGGACCCTACGAGCAGTACGTC. Protein sequence: CASSTRDGPYEQYV.

This chain connects TRBV6-5 to TRBJ2-5; maybe TRBD2 (6 bases). The CDR3 totals 16 residues. V was pared by 1 base and J by 3 bases, with 15 bases between. CDR1 is MNHEY and CDR2 is SVGAGI in the germline V gene. CDR3 nucleotides: TGTGCCAGCAGTTACTTGGGACTCGGGGATGAAGAGACCCAGTACTTC. It yields the protein CASSYLGLGDEETQYF.

This chain's CDR3 is CASSIGPTMNTEAFF. DNA of the CDR3: TGTGCCAGCAGTATAGGACCCACCATGAACACTGAAGCTTTCTTT. The V call is TRBV27, the J call TRBJ1-1; D gene unclear. V lost 5 bases to trimming and J lost 0 bases, with 13 bases between them. Germline values: CDR1 MNHEY, CDR2 SMNVEV (reference sequence). There are 15 residues in the CDR3.

The genes are TRBV28 and TRBJ2-1; TRBD1 is a possible D gene (7 bases). The CDR3 extends over 12 amino acids. Trimming stripped 10 bases from V and 2 bases from J, with 9 bases between. CDR1 is MDHEN, CDR2 SYDVKM, per germline. CDR3 DNA sequence: TGTGCCACAGGGGGGACCTACAATGAGCAGTTCTTC. It yields the protein CATGGTYNEQFF.

The gene calls are TRBV6-5 and TRBJ1-5, with a possible D match to TRBD1 (5 bases). CDR1 is MNHEY, CDR2 SVGAGI, per germline. This CDR3 comprises 12 residues. V gave up 8 bases and J gave up 6 bases, with 11 bases separating them. The CDR3 DNA is TGTGCCAGCCGGAAGAGGGGTCAGCCCCAGCATTTT. It yields the protein CASRKRGQPQHF.

The J gene is TRBJ1-4, the V gene TRBV6-5, with no clear D. V dropped 6 bases and J dropped 0 bases, with 11 bases sitting between them. This CDR3 contains 15 residues. CDR1 and CDR2 from the germline V gene are MNHEY and SVGAGI. The CDR3 nucleotides are TGTGCCAGCAGACCACAGCCTGCAACTAATGAAAAACTGTTTTTT. It encodes CASRPQPATNEKLFF.

This clonotype has at least ten counts. The chain joins TRBV4-3 to TRBJ1-2; 9 bases fit TRBD1. Germline CDR1 and CDR2: LGHNA and YSLEER. The CDR3 is 15 residues long. The ends lost 4 bases at V and 2 bases at J; junction bases unmatched: 5. CDR3: CASSRVQGANYGYTF. CDR3 DNA: TGCGCCAGCAGCCGAGTACAGGGGGCGAACTATGGCTACACCTTC.

This clonotype was seen a few times. This rearrangement joins TRBV7-2 to TRBJ1-1; tentatively, D is TRBD1 (5 bases). V gave up 6 bases and J gave up 6 bases, with 11 bases separating them. The CDR3 length is 12 residues. From germline, CDR1 is SGHTA and CDR2 FQGNSA. CDR3 region: CASRRGTAEAFF. The CDR3 DNA follows: TGTGCCAGCAGGCGGGGGACGGCTGAAGCTTTCTTT. The variable domain in full, completed from reference TRBV7-2 and TRBJ1-1, reads GAGVSQSPSNKVTEKGKDVELRCDPISGHTALYWYRQSLGQGLEFLIYFQGNSAPDKSGLPSDRFSAERTGGSVSTLTIQRTQQEDSAVYLCASRRGTAEAFFGQGTRLTVV.

The chain combines TRBV6-1 with TRBJ1-1; D not certain. Trimming removed 1 base from V and 1 base from J, with 10 bases in between. Germline-derived CDR1 and CDR2 are MNHNS and SASEGT. CDR3 length: 15 residues. The CDR3 spells CASSEVANRNTEAFF. CDR3 nucleotide sequence: TGTGCCAGCAGTGAAGTTGCCAACAGGAACACTGAAGCTTTCTTT.

At least ten counts were recorded for this clonotype. V and J are TRBV29-1 and TRBJ2-7; D remains unclear. The V gene lost 3 bases and the J gene lost 3 bases, with 18 bases spanning the gap. From germline, CDR1 is SQVTM and CDR2 ANQGSEA. This CDR3 is built from 15 residues. The CDR3 here is CSVDFPSGCIYEQYF. The CDR3 coding sequence is TGCAGCGTTGATTTCCCTTCAGGTTGTATCTACGAGCAGTACTTC.

A few counts support this clonotype. The chain couples TRBV11-2 to TRBJ2-3; D is possibly TRBD1 (6 bases). Germline CDR1 SGHAT, CDR2 FQNNGV. The CDR3 extends over 13 amino acids. V lost 6 bases and J 2 bases, leaving 9 bases between the germline ends. CDR3 region: CASRGDNTDTQYF. CDR3 sequence (DNA): TGTGCCAGCAGGGGGGACAACACAGATACGCAGTATTTT.

Ten or more counts support this clonotype. The J gene is TRBJ1-2, the V gene TRBV7-2, with D unclear. This CDR3 is built from 14 residues. Trimming shortened V by 3 bases and J by 0 bases, and 8 bases separated the two germline ends. CDR1 is SGHTA, CDR2 FQGNSA, per germline. The CDR3 loop is CASSFGSPNYGYTF. The CDR3 DNA reads TGTGCCAGCAGCTTTGGCTCCCCTAACTATGGCTACACCTTC.

The sample holds a few counts of this clonotype. The V and J genes are TRBV12-3 or TRBV12-4 and TRBJ2-3; 11 nucleotides agree with TRBD2. J was trimmed by 5 bases and V by 5 bases; bases with no gene match: 9. CDR3 length equals 16 residues. The chain's CDR3 is CASSPSTSGVRDTQYF. For the CDR3, the DNA is TGTGCCAGCAGTCCCTCGACTAGCGGGGTGAGAGATACGCAGTATTTT.

The chain couples TRBV25-1 to TRBJ2-4; 8 positions agree with TRBD1. Trimming at V came to 5 bases and at J to 8 bases, leaving 8 bases not matched to a gene. The CDR3 is 14 amino acids. Germline values: CDR1 MGHDK, CDR2 SYGVNS. CDR3 DNA: TGTGCCAGCAGTTCCCGGACAGGGTCGGACATTCAGTACTTC. It is translated as CASSSRTGSDIQYF.

V and J are TRBV4-3 and TRBJ1-3; no definite D call. There are 14 residues in the CDR3. V was pared by 3 bases and J by 0 bases, with 6 bases between. The germline V gene encodes CDR1 LGHNA and CDR2 YSLEER. The CDR3 is CASSHGVSGNTIYF. The CDR3 DNA is TGCGCCAGCAGCCATGGCGTCTCTGGAAACACCATATATTTT.